Sequencing of this T cell receptor beta chain was carried out in a study of patients and donors after allogeneic stem cell transplantation. TCRdb reprocessed the RT-PCR reads with MiXCR, giving one entry per CDR3 protein. The sample consists of over 350,000 distinct CDR3 sequences, approximately 16% of them appearing once. This clonotype has a handful of counts. Trimming removed 5 bases from V and 4 bases from J; junction bases left unmatched: 7. This CDR3 comprises 14 residues. CDR1 and CDR2 from the germline V gene are SGHVS and FNYEAQ. The clonotype originates from a human donor who was either an allogeneic HSCT recipient or a stem cell or donor lymphocyte infusion donor (not recorded which). It is not recorded whose cells these are; they may come from a transplant donor. Sequencing input: blood, either unsorted or a sorted T cell fraction (not recorded which). The V call is TRBV7-6, the J call TRBJ2-5, with 7 bases matching TRBD1. The CDR3 loop reads CASSLDRDRETQYF. CDR3 sequence (DNA): TGTGCCAGCAGCCTAGACAGGGACCGAGAGACCCAGTACTTC.